These 26 T cell receptor beta chains came from one sample sequenced in a study of cytotoxic CD8 clonotypes in ibrutinib-treated CLL. Measured with immunoSEQ multiplex PCR; TCRdb has only the in-frame clones, and not every one. This table holds approximately 84,000 clones, about 86% found once. Sequenced material: PBMCs, taken before ibrutinib treatment. Receptor source: a human donor with chronic lymphocytic leukemia.

J is TRBJ2-1 and V is TRBV30; 10 bases are a match to TRBD1. The J segment lost 8 bases and the V segment lost 0 bases, leaving 4 bases of the junction unmatched. CDR1 is GTSNPN, CDR2 SVGIG, per germline (reference sequence). There are 14 residues in the CDR3. CDR3 nucleotides: TGTGCCTGGAGTGTTGGGACAGGGGATTATGAGCAGTTCTTC. It translates to CAWSVGTGDYEQFF.

The chain recombines TRBV6-5 with TRBJ2-7; a possible D gene is TRBD1 (6 bases). V lost 5 bases and J lost 3, with 17 bases in between. The germline gives CDR1 MNHEY, CDR2 SVGAGI. The CDR3 is 15 amino acids. The CDR3 DNA follows: TGTGCCAGCAGTCGTTCCAGGGAAGGGGGCTACGAGCAGTACTTC. Amino acids: CASSRSREGGYEQYF.

This clone was detected a few times. The chain carries TRBV5-5 and TRBJ1-1; tentatively, D is TRBD1 (6 bases). Germline V gives CDR1 SGHKS, CDR2 YYEKEE (reference sequence). The CDR3 loop spans 13 amino acids. V lost 6 bases and J lost 2, with 11 bases in between. The CDR3 spells CASTLGANTEAFF. CDR3 bases: TGTGCCAGCACCCTGGGGGCCAACACTGAAGCTTTCTTT.

This chain connects TRBV6-5 to TRBJ1-2, with TRBD1 identical over 10 bases. V lost 6 bases to trimming and J lost 3 bases; unmatched junction nucleotides: 7. The CDR3 loop spans 15 amino acids. CDR1 MNHEY and CDR2 SVGAGI come from the germline V gene. CDR3 nucleotide sequence: TGTGCCAGCAGAGCCGACAGGGGGCAGTACTATGGCTACACCTTC. Protein product: CASRADRGQYYGYTF.

The chain recombines TRBV4-3 with TRBJ1-2; tentatively, D is TRBD1 (6 bases). The V end was cut by 3 bases, the J end by 4 bases, with 12 bases between. Germline CDR1 LGHNA, CDR2 YSLEER. The CDR3 totals 14 residues. The CDR3 DNA is TGCGCCAGCAGCCAGATCGGACAGTTCTATGGCTACACCTTC. This translates into CASSQIGQFYGYTF.

This chain joins TRBV23-1 and TRBJ2-7; D is uncertain. TRBV23-1 carries the ORF label, with uncertain function. This CDR3 is 12 amino acids long. V was trimmed by 2 bases and J by 6 bases, leaving 8 bases between them. CDR3 protein: CASSQESREQYF. In DNA form, the CDR3 reads TGCGCCAGCAGTCAAGAAAGTCGCGAGCAGTACTTC.

The V call is TRBV18, the J call TRBJ2-1, with 9 bases identical to TRBD2. V was pared by 6 bases and J by 4 bases, with 16 bases of the junction left unmatched. The germline V gene encodes CDR1 KGHSH and CDR2 LQKENI. CDR3 length: 18 residues. The CDR3 protein is CASSGGLAGIGSYNEQFF. The DNA for the CDR3 is TGTGCCAGCTCGGGGGGGCTAGCGGGAATTGGATCGTACAATGAGCAGTTCTTC.

J is TRBJ2-3 and V is TRBV5-1; possible D gene TRBD2, 5 bases. Germline V gives CDR1 SGHRS, CDR2 YFSETQ. This CDR3 is 16 amino acids long. The ends were cut back, 7 bases at V and 6 bases at J, with 24 bases in the middle. The CDR3 loop reads CASASSRPAVADTQYF. The DNA of the CDR3 is TGCGCCAGCGCCTCCTCACGGCCAGCGGTCGCGGATACGCAGTATTTT. Filled out from reference TRBV5-1 and TRBJ2-3, the complete variable domain reads KAGVTQTPRYLIKTRGQQVTLSCSPISGHRSVSWYQQTPGQGLQFLFEYFSETQRNKGNFPGRFSGRQFSNSRSEMNVSTLELGDSALYLCASASSRPAVADTQYFGPGTRLTVL.

The gene calls are TRBV11-2 and TRBJ1-5, with D perhaps TRBD1 (6 bases). The CDR3 length is 13 residues. V was trimmed by 3 bases and J by 16 bases, leaving 19 bases between them. Germline V CDR1 and CDR2: SGHAT, FQNNGV. The CDR3 bases are TGTGCCAGCAGCTTGGGGCGTGGGGGCCCCACCCATTTT. Translated, it gives CASSLGRGGPTHF.

The chain is built from TRBV5-6 and TRBJ2-3; 8 positions match TRBD2. The CDR3 totals 14 residues. J lost 3 bases, V lost 6 bases, and 6 bases had no gene match. Germline V gene sequence: CDR1 SGHDT, CDR2 YYEEEE. CDR3 sequence: CASIRSGGTDTQYF. CDR3 DNA sequence: TGTGCCAGCATAAGAAGCGGGGGTACAGATACGCAGTATTTT. Together with reference TRBV5-6 and TRBJ2-3, the CDR3 gives the full variable domain: DAGVTQSPTHLIKTRGQQVTLRCSPKSGHDTVSWYQQALGQGPQFIFQYYEEEERQRGNFPDRFSGHQFPNYSSELNVNALLLGDSALYLCASIRSGGTDTQYFGPGTRLTVL.

This clone was counted between two and nine times. The gene calls are TRBV5-6 and TRBJ1-4; 9 bases are shared with TRBD1. The CDR3 runs 16 residues. Germline V gives CDR1 SGHDT, CDR2 YYEEEE. After removal of 0 bases from V and 5 bases from J, the junction contained 5 bases not matched to a gene. The CDR3 DNA is TGTGCCAGCAGCTTGGGACCGACAGGGGGAAATGAAAAACTGTTTTTT. Encoded protein: CASSLGPTGGNEKLFF.

This chain uses TRBV5-6 with TRBJ2-1, with no clear D. Trimming shortened V by 4 bases and J by 0 bases, and 14 bases separated the two germline ends. CDR3 length: 16 amino acids. Looked up from germline, CDR1 is SGHDT and CDR2 is YYEEEE. DNA of the CDR3: TGTGCCAGCAGCGAACTGGGCGAGAGCTCCTACAATGAGCAGTTCTTC. Its translation is CASSELGESSYNEQFF.

The rearrangement joins TRBV5-1 to TRBJ1-3; D remains unclear. Germline V gives CDR1 SGHRS, CDR2 YFSETQ. Trimming cost V 0 bases and J 0 bases, with 4 bases left between them. The CDR3 is made up of 14 amino acids. The CDR3 nucleotides read TGCGCCAGCAGCTTGGAGAGCTCTGGAAACACCATATATTTT. This encodes CASSLESSGNTIYF.

This rearrangement joins TRBV2 to TRBJ1-5; D uncertain. The CDR3 is made up of 12 amino acids. The V end was cut by 6 bases, the J end by 1 base, with 4 bases between. The germline gives CDR1 SNHLY, CDR2 FYNNEI. The CDR3 sequence is CASRDSNQPQHF. The CDR3, as DNA: TGTGCCAGCAGGGACAGCAATCAGCCCCAGCATTTT.

A single count supports this clone. J is TRBJ2-7 and V is TRBV6-6; a possible D gene is TRBD1 (7 bases). The CDR3 contains 16 residues. V lost 4 bases and J lost 8, with 24 bases in between. Germline V CDR1 and CDR2: MNHNY, SVGAGI (reference sequence). CDR3 region: CASSSKPDREVEKQYF. Here the CDR3 DNA reads TGTGCCAGCAGTTCGAAGCCCGACAGGGAGGTCGAAAAGCAGTACTTC.

This chain connects TRBV7-2 to TRBJ1-2; no clear D gene. Germline V lookup: CDR1 SGHTA, CDR2 FQGNSA. This CDR3 is built from 14 residues. The V and J ends lost 0 bases and 6 bases respectively, with 11 bases between them. This CDR3 reads CASSLAGPPDGYTF. The DNA of the CDR3 is TGTGCCAGCAGCTTAGCAGGCCCCCCCGATGGCTACACCTTC.

The chain couples TRBV6-5 to TRBJ2-7; 9 nucleotides line up with TRBD1. In germline, CDR1 is MNHEY, CDR2 SVGAGI. The V and J ends lost 4 bases and 10 bases, in that order; junction bases with no gene match: 8. This CDR3 region has 13 residues. This CDR3 is CASSSGQGRPQYF. The CDR3 DNA follows: TGTGCCAGCAGTTCGGGACAGGGAAGGCCACAGTACTTC.

This clone turned up a few times. The rearrangement joins TRBV18 to TRBJ1-1; the D gene is possibly TRBD1 (5 bases). The CDR3 has 16 residues. Germline CDR1 and CDR2: KGHSH and LQKENI. V was shortened by 2 bases and J by 2 bases, with 15 bases between the two germline ends. The DNA for the CDR3 is TGTGCCAGCTCACCAAATCGAAGGACAACAAACACTGAAGCTTTCTTT. The encoded protein is CASSPNRRTTNTEAFF.

The rearrangement joins TRBV4-2 to TRBJ2-7; D not certain. The CDR3 covers 14 residues. Germline values: CDR1 LGHNA, CDR2 YNFKEQ. Trimming stripped 0 bases from V and 3 bases from J, with 9 bases between. CDR3 sequence (DNA): TGTGCCAGCAGCCAAGATAATGTGGGCTACGAGCAGTACTTC. Translated: CASSQDNVGYEQYF.

The CDR3 reads CASSSQGLFAYEQYF. CDR3 in DNA: TGCGCCAGCAGCTCACAGGGACTCTTCGCATACGAGCAGTACTTC. The chain carries TRBV5-1 and TRBJ2-7, with D perhaps matching TRBD1 or TRBD2 (6 bases each). V was shortened by 3 bases and J by 4 bases, with 17 bases between the two germline ends. The CDR3 sequence is 15 residues long. Looked up from germline, CDR1 is SGHRS and CDR2 is YFSETQ.

The V call is TRBV19, the J call TRBJ1-2, with 9 bases fitting TRBD1. Germline V lookup: CDR1 LNHDA, CDR2 SQIVND (reference sequence). V lost 7 bases and J lost 7; bases outside the gene matches: 10. The CDR3 sequence is 14 residues long. CDR3 nucleotide sequence: TGTGCCAGTACCTGGACAGGGGCCCGATTTGGCTACACCTTC. This encodes CASTWTGARFGYTF.

The chain combines TRBV11-2 with TRBJ2-1, with 11 bases matching TRBD2. Unmatched junction bases numbered 14, after V lost 7 bases and J lost 15 bases. The CDR3 is 14 amino acids. Germline values: CDR1 SGHAT, CDR2 FQNNGV. The CDR3: CASNLLAGALVPFF. CDR3 nucleotide sequence: TGTGCCAGCAACCTACTAGCGGGAGCTTTGGTCCCGTTCTTC.

The rearrangement links TRBV4-1 to TRBJ2-7, with TRBD2 matching 12 bases. Germline lookup yields CDR1 MGHRA and CDR2 YSYEKL. V lost 3 bases and J lost 6; bases outside the gene matches: 9. The CDR3 is 16 amino acids. The CDR3 nucleotides read TGCGCCAGCAGCCAGGATAGACTAGCGGGAGTAGGCGAGCAGTACTTC. This translates into CASSQDRLAGVGEQYF.

V gene TRBV13 combines with J gene TRBJ1-3; no definite D call. The CDR3 has 16 amino acids. Trimming removed 8 bases from V and 1 base from J, with 18 bases in between. Germline CDR1 reads PRHDT; CDR2 reads FYEKMQ (reference sequence). The CDR3 DNA follows: TGTGCCAGCCGGAACTTTGGGTCGGCGTCTGGAAACACCATATATTTT. It is translated as CASRNFGSASGNTIYF.

The V call is TRBV13, the J call TRBJ2-3, with 7 bases matching TRBD2. CDR3 length equals 12 residues. The junction had 5 bases not matched to a gene; V was cut back by 4 bases and J by 10 bases. The germline V gene has CDR1 PRHDT and CDR2 FYEKMQ (reference sequence). CDR3 nucleotides: TGTGCCAGCAGCTCCGGACTAGGTGCGCAGTATTTT. As protein: CASSSGLGAQYF. The full variable domain, its missing parts supplied by reference TRBV13 and TRBJ2-3, is AAGVIQSPRHLIKEKRETATLKCYPIPRHDTVYWYQQGPGQDPQFLISFYEKMQSDKGSIPDRFSAQQFSDYHSELNMSSLELGDSALYFCASSSGLGAQYFGPGTRLTVL.

Notes on this clone: The junction departs from the called germline gene at one end, perhaps through a read error. V and J are TRBV28 and TRBJ1-1; 7 bases map to TRBD1. The CDR3 length is 15 residues. Germline CDR1 reads MDHEN; CDR2 reads SYDVKM. In DNA, the CDR3 is TGTGCCAGCAGTTCTGGGACAGCCGAGAACTCTGAAGCTTTCTTT. The encoded protein is CASSSGTAENSEAFF.